This T cell receptor (beta chain) was profiled in a study of blood T cell repertoires in COVID-19. Study-wide background: There were acute and convalescent COVID-19 samples, and they came from the United States, Italy and Spain. In each case, the material was cDNA or gDNA derived from T cells, B-cell-depleted T cells, or PBMCs.

The CDR3 contains 13 residues. Per germline, CDR1 GTSNPN and CDR2 SVGIG (reference sequence). Trimming cost V 2 bases and J 1 base, with 8 bases left between them. Source study methods: Researchers report that nucleated cell counts were estimated from reference gene primer amplification. Generated by immunoSEQ multiplex PCR, the TCRdb table keeps only in-frame clones and is missing some. That table gives V, J and clone size, and the DNA gave D and trimming. The data hold 110,000 to 150,000 clones, with approximately 80% observed a single time. Sequenced input: peripheral blood. The chain links TRBV30 to TRBJ1-1, with TRBD1 as a possible D gene (5 bases). This TCR was recovered from a human donor in a cohort sampled during active COVID-19. The chain's CDR3 is CAWSRQGNTEAFF. The CDR3 bases are TGTGCCTGGAGTCGCCAGGGGAACACTGAAGCTTTCTTT.